In this sample, the clone carrying this TCR beta chain turned up many times. The data are from a study of blood T cells in healthy people across ages. A second PCR, run for roughly 6 to 11 cycles, used a sample-barcoded 5' primer plus a J-beta primer mix. TCRdb reanalysed the 5' RACE reads using MiXCR and keeps one entry per CDR3 protein. The sample gives 850,000 to 1,000,000 distinct CDR3 sequences, roughly 50% of which show up once; roughly 13% is in the top ten. This CDR3 region has 13 residues. CDR1 DFQATT and CDR2 SNEGSKA come from the germline V gene (reference sequence). V gave up 4 bases and J gave up 5 bases; unmatched junction bases: 7.

The sequencing sample was made of blood. The sequence was collected from a man under 40 in good health. The V call is TRBV20-1, the J call TRBJ1-2; TRBD1 aligns across 7 bases. The DNA of the CDR3 is TGCAGTGCTAAGGAACAGGGGTTTTATGGCTACACCTTC. It specifies CSAKEQGFYGYTF.